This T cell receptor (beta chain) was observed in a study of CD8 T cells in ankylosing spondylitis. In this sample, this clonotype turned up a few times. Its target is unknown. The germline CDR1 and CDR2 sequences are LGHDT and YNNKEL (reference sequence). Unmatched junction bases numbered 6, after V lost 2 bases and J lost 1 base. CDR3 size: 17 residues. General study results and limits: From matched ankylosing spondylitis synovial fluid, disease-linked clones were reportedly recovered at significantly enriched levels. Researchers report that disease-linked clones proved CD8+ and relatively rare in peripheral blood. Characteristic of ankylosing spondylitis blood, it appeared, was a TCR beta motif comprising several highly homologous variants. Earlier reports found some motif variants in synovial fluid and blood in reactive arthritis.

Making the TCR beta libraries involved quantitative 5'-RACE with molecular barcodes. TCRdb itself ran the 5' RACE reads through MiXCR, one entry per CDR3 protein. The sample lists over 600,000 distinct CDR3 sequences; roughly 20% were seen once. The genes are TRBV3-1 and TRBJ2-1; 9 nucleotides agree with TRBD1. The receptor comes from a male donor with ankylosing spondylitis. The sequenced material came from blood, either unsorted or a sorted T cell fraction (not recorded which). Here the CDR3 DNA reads TGTGCCAGCAGCCAACCAGCCGACAGGGGGTCCTACAATGAGCAGTTCTTC. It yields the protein CASSQPADRGSYNEQFF.